What follows are 7 T cell receptor beta chains derived from one specimen sequenced in a study of T cell changes during pregnancy in multiple sclerosis. The assay was immunoSEQ multiplex PCR, and TCRdb's table has in-frame clones only and misses some. The data show 55,000 to 80,000 clones, with 90% to 95% seen just once and 2.5% to 3.5% held by the top ten. Sequenced material: CD8+ T cells from peripheral blood mononuclear cells, taken in the second trimester of pregnancy. Receptor source: a female donor with multiple sclerosis, enrolled in a pregnancy study.

The chain joins TRBV19 to TRBJ1-1; no clear D gene. Trimming took off 3 bases at V and 4 bases at J, with 9 bases between the two ends. In germline, CDR1 is LNHDA, CDR2 SQIVND (reference sequence). The CDR3 spans 13 residues. As DNA, the CDR3 is TGTGCCAGTAGTATGGGCGGGGTCACTGAAGCTTTCTTT. It codes for CASSMGGVTEAFF. The full variable domain, completed using reference TRBV19 and TRBJ1-1, is DGGITQSPKYLFRKEGQNVTLSCEQNLNHDAMYWYRQDPGQGLRLIYYSQIVNDFQKGDIAEGYSVSREKKESFPLTVTSAQKNPTAFYLCASSMGGVTEAFFGQGTRLTVV.

The chain links TRBV27 to TRBJ2-7; 8 nucleotides align to TRBD2. Germline loops: CDR1 MNHEY, CDR2 SMNVEV (reference sequence). The CDR3 is 14 residues long. V lost 2 bases and J lost 3; bases outside the gene matches: 3. The CDR3 loop reads CASSLIAGNYEQYF. In DNA form, the CDR3 reads TGTGCCAGCAGTTTAATAGCGGGGAACTACGAGCAGTACTTC.

The chain carries TRBV9 and TRBJ1-5; TRBD1 matches at 7 bases. Germline V gene data show CDR1 as SGDLS and CDR2 as YYNGEE. The J segment lost 4 bases and the V segment lost 3 bases, leaving 1 base of the junction unmatched. The CDR3 loop spans 13 amino acids. The CDR3 region has the DNA TGTGCCAGCAGCGCGGGACAGAATCAGCCCCAGCATTTT. Translated, it gives CASSAGQNQPQHF.

V gene TRBV9 combines with J gene TRBJ2-7; D is perhaps TRBD2 (5 bases). The CDR3 has 15 residues. Trimming removed 3 bases at V and 2 bases at J, with 15 bases between. The germline V gene encodes CDR1 SGDLS and CDR2 YYNGEE. CDR3: CASSALDGEAYEQYF. The CDR3 DNA reads as TGTGCCAGCAGCGCGCTTGACGGGGAAGCCTACGAGCAGTACTTC. The variable domain in full, with the rest retrieved from reference TRBV9 and TRBJ2-7, is DSGVTQTPKHLITATGQRVTLRCSPRSGDLSVYWYQQSLDQGLQFLIQYYNGEERAKGNILERFSAQQFPDLHSELNLSSLELGDSALYFCASSALDGEAYEQYFGPGTRLTVT.

V usage is TRBV5-1 and J usage is TRBJ2-7; 8 bases align to TRBD2. Germline-derived CDR1 and CDR2 are SGHRS and YFSETQ. Trimming cost V 2 bases and J 4 bases; bases outside gene matches: 2. The CDR3 has 13 residues. The CDR3 here is CASSFAGGYEQYF. The CDR3 bases are TGCGCCAGCAGCTTCGCGGGAGGATACGAGCAGTACTTC.

The V call is TRBV4-1, the J call TRBJ2-3; 14 positions match TRBD2. The V segment lost 4 bases and the J segment 5 bases; nucleotides outside the gene matches: 5. CDR1 and CDR2 (germline): MGHRA, YSYEKL. There are 16 residues in the CDR3. CDR3 region: CASSPGTSGSKDTQYF. The CDR3 DNA is TGCGCCAGCAGCCCTGGGACTAGCGGGAGTAAAGATACGCAGTATTTT.

J is TRBJ2-1 and V is TRBV5-1; TRBD2 matches at 11 bases. The CDR3 sequence is 15 residues long. V trimming: 4 bases; J trimming: 3 bases; junction bases outside the gene matches: 3. Germline V gene lookup returns CDR1 SGHRS and CDR2 YFSETQ. The CDR3 nucleotides read TGCGCCAGCAGCAGTAGCGGGAGGGGCTACAATGAGCAGTTCTTC. As protein: CASSSSGRGYNEQFF.